This TCR beta chain was observed in a study of blood T cell repertoires in COVID-19. This table comes from immunoSEQ multiplex PCR, and its TCRdb copy is limited to in-frame clones, with some not included. The sample has 330,000 or so clones; approximately 87% are singletons. Donors were grouped by their self-reported clinical history. CDR3 length: 16 amino acids. CDR1 is SGHRS, CDR2 YFSETQ, per germline. With V trimmed by 0 bases and J by 3 bases, 6 bases remained unmatched. V is TRBV5-1 and J is TRBJ1-3; TRBD1 agrees at 7 bases. This TCR was sampled from a man aged 35 to 55 in a cohort exposed to, infected with or recovered from COVID-19 (not recorded which). Sequenced sample: PBMCs or T cells enriched from blood (not recorded which). For the CDR3, the DNA is TGCGCCAGCAGCTTGGAGCAGGGGGTTTATGGAAACACCATATATTTT. The encoded protein is CASSLEQGVYGNTIYF. The variable domain in full, with the rest retrieved from reference TRBV5-1 and TRBJ1-3, is KAGVTQTPRYLIKTRGQQVTLSCSPISGHRSVSWYQQTPGQGLQFLFEYFSETQRNKGNFPGRFSGRQFSNSRSEMNVSTLELGDSALYLCASSLEQGVYGNTIYFGEGSWLTVV.